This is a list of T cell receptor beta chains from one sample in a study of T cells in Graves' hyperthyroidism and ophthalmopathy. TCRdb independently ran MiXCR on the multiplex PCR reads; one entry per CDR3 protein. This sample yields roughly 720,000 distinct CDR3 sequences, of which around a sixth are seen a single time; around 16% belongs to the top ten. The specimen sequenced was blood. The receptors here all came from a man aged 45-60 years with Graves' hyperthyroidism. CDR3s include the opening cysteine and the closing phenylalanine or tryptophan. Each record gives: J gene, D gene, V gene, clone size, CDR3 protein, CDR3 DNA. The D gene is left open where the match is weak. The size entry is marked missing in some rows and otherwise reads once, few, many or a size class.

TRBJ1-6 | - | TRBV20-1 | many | CSAFEMQGFSPLHF | TGCAGTGCCTTCGAGATGCAGGGTTTTTCACCCCTCCACTTT
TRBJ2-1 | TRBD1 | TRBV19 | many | CASSIWDRGDEQFF | TGTGCCAGTAGTATTTGGGACAGGGGTGATGAGCAGTTCTTC
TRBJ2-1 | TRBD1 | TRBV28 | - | CASSPTGKISSEQFF | TGTGCCAGCAGTCCGACAGGGAAAATAAGCAGTGAGCAGTTCTTC
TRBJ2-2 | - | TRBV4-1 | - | CASSPQPANTGELFF | TGCGCCAGCAGCCCCCAACCGGCGAACACCGGGGAGCTGTTTTTT
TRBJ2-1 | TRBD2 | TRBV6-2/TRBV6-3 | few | CASSYSLFQTSGNEQLF | TGTGCCAGCAGTTACTCGCTTTTTCAGACTAGCGGCAATGAGCAGCTCTTC
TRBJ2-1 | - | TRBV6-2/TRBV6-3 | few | CASKRDRSSYNEQFF | TGTGCCAGCAAACGCGACCGGAGCTCCTACAATGAGCAGTTCTTC
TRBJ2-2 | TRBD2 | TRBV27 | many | CASSFESGRAEDGELFF | TGTGCCAGCAGTTTCGAGAGCGGGAGGGCCGAAGACGGGGAGCTGTTTTTT
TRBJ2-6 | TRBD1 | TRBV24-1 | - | CATSDSTGDTGANVLTF | TGTGCCACCAGTGATTCGACAGGGGACACTGGGGCCAACGTCCTGACTTTC
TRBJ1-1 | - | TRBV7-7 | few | CASSLDNTEAFF | TGTGCTAGCAGTTTAGACAACACTGAAGCTTTCTTT
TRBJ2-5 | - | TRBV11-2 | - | CASSSRTEGTQYF | TGTGCCAGCAGCTCTCGGACAGAGGGGACCCAGTACTTC